This T cell receptor beta chain is drawn from a study of blood T cells in healthy people across ages. Study overall: The capture of about one barcoded beta molecule per two T cells was achieved by template switching. Findings and limits, study-wide: It was not possible, with unsorted PBMCs, to conclusively compare naive and antigen-experienced cells.

Total RNA, at least 5.5 micrograms per sample, came from PBMCs. PCR was performed a second time for 7 to 11 cycles using a sample-barcoded 5' primer and a J-beta primer mix. Samples each returned at least 3 million CDR3-containing paired-end reads. TCRdb reprocessed the 5' RACE reads with MiXCR, giving one entry per CDR3 protein. This sample has around 1,700,000 distinct CDR3 sequences, with under 30% found just once. In the case of this clonotype: Its antigen is undetermined.

Germline V gene lookup returns CDR1 SNHLY and CDR2 FYNNEI. This CDR3 comprises 13 residues. Between the trimmed V and J ends, which lost 8 bases and 4 bases, there was a span of 14 bases. The J gene is TRBJ1-1, the V gene TRBV2, with TRBD1 as a possible D gene (6 bases). The origin of this receptor is a woman in her twenties or thirties in good health. The sequencing sample was made of blood. The CDR3 loop reads CASPRTASTEAFF. CDR3 bases: TGTGCCAGCCCCCGGACAGCGAGCACTGAAGCTTTCTTT.